These 25 T cell receptor beta chains were sequenced from one sample in a study of blood T cell repertoires in COVID-19. Profiled with immunoSEQ multiplex PCR; TCRdb holds only in-frame clones, not every one. There are approximately 120,000 clones in the sample; around four fifths occur only once, and roughly 18% lies in the top ten. Sequenced sample: peripheral blood. The receptors here all came from a woman in her fifties or sixties with acute or convalescent COVID-19.

This clone was recorded a few times. The V gene is TRBV5-1, the J gene TRBJ1-6, with D possibly being TRBD1 (5 bases). The V end lost 4 bases, the J end lost 14 bases, and 19 bases lay between the germline ends. Germline assignment: CDR1 SGHRS and CDR2 YFSETQ. The CDR3 is made up of 14 amino acids. The CDR3 loop reads CASSRGLVKETLHF. CDR3 in DNA: TGCGCCAGCAGCAGGGGACTGGTAAAGGAAACCCTCCACTTT.

This clone has only a few counts. The chain joins TRBV12-3 or TRBV12-4 to TRBJ1-2; D perhaps matches TRBD1 (6 bases). The CDR3 sequence is 13 residues long. V was clipped by 1 base and J by 8 bases, with 11 bases between them. The chain's CDR3 is CASSLVGAVGYTF. The CDR3 coding sequence is TGTGCCAGCAGTTTAGTGGGGGCCGTAGGCTACACCTTC.

For this clone: This same CDR3 is encoded by further DNA sequences in the sample. Here the CDR3 reads CASSHRQGNTEAFF. The DNA for the CDR3 is TGTGCCAGCAGCCACCGACAGGGAAACACTGAAGCTTTCTTT. The chain carries TRBV3-1 (or the pseudogene TRBV3-2) and TRBJ1-1; TRBD1 matches at 7 bases. CDR3 size: 14 residues. Trimming removed 3 bases from V and 2 bases from J; junction bases left unmatched: 3. Germline loops: CDR1 LGHDT, CDR2 YNNKEL (reference sequence).

This rearrangement joins TRBV11-2 to TRBJ2-7, with 7 bases that match TRBD1. Germline V gene data show CDR1 as SGHAT and CDR2 as FQNNGV. The CDR3 totals 15 residues. V trimming: 3 bases; J trimming: 7 bases; junction bases outside the gene matches: 12. CDR3 coding DNA: TGTGCCAGCAGCTTTCCCGGTCAGGGGGTGAGGGAGCAGTACTTC. Encoded protein: CASSFPGQGVREQYF. Drawing the rest from reference TRBV11-2 and TRBJ2-7, the complete variable domain is EAGVAQSPRYKIIEKRQSVAFWCNPISGHATLYWYQQILGQGPKLLIQFQNNGVVDDSQLPKDRFSAERLKGVDSTLKIQPAKLEDSAVYLCASSFPGQGVREQYFGPGTRLTVT.

The rearrangement uses TRBV28 and TRBJ1-5; the match to TRBD1 covers 9 bases. Germline CDR1 is MDHEN and CDR2 is SYDVKM. The CDR3 is made up of 15 amino acids. With 5 bases clipped from V and 3 bases from J, the junction kept 5 bases outside the gene matches. The CDR3 coding sequence is TGTGCCAGCAGTCCCCGGACAGGGGTCAATCAGCCCCAGCATTTT. Its translation: CASSPRTGVNQPQHF.

The chain carries TRBV7-8 and TRBJ1-1; D is unclear. This CDR3 spans 13 amino acids. Per the germline V gene, CDR1 is SGHVS and CDR2 is FQNEAQ. Trimming pared 5 bases from V and 4 bases from J, leaving 11 bases between. CDR3 sequence: CASSATTRTEAFF. CDR3 DNA sequence: TGTGCCAGCAGCGCCACAACCCGCACTGAAGCTTTCTTT.

This clone appeared a single time. This chain uses TRBV5-1 with TRBJ2-2; 12 positions agree with TRBD2. V lost 3 bases and J lost 1; bases outside the gene matches: 4. Germline V gene sequence: CDR1 SGHRS, CDR2 YFSETQ. The CDR3 runs 17 residues. In nucleotides, the CDR3 is TGCGCCAGCAGCTCGACGGGACTAGCGGGGAACACCGGGGAGCTGTTTTTT. This sequence encodes CASSSTGLAGNTGELFF.

The chain carries TRBV29-1 and TRBJ2-2, with a possible D match to TRBD1 (5 bases). The CDR3 consists of 12 residues. CDR1 SQVTM and CDR2 ANQGSEA come from the germline V gene. Trimming shortened V by 8 bases and J by 11 bases, and 18 bases separated the two germline ends. This chain's CDR3 is CSIDQGRRELFF. CDR3 sequence (DNA): TGCAGCATAGATCAGGGAAGGCGAGAGCTGTTTTTT.

The chain uses TRBV10-3 and TRBJ2-7, with a possible D match to TRBD1 (6 bases). CDR1 is ENHRY and CDR2 is SYGVKD in the germline V gene. The CDR3 contains 12 residues. The V end lost 4 bases, the J end lost 4 bases, and 8 bases lay between the germline ends. CDR3 sequence: CAISAQGYEQYF. The CDR3 coding sequence is TGTGCCATCAGTGCCCAGGGGTACGAGCAGTACTTC.

V gene TRBV4-1 combines with J gene TRBJ1-2, with 10 bases aligning to TRBD1. V lost 2 bases to trimming and J lost 8 bases; unmatched junction nucleotides: 5. Germline V lookup: CDR1 MGHRA, CDR2 YSYEKL. The CDR3 contains 14 residues. The CDR3 region is CASSQPGQGGGYTF. CDR3 DNA: TGCGCCAGCAGCCAACCTGGACAGGGGGGCGGCTACACCTTC.

The chain is built from TRBV3-1 (or the pseudogene TRBV3-2) and TRBJ1-2; 8 nucleotides agree with TRBD1. The CDR3 sequence is 16 residues long. Germline CDR1 reads LGHDT; CDR2 reads YNNKEL (reference sequence). V shed 2 bases and J 3 bases; nucleotides not matched to a gene: 8. This CDR3 is CASSQSDRAAHYGYTF. Written as DNA, the CDR3 is TGTGCCAGCAGCCAATCGGACAGGGCCGCCCACTATGGCTACACCTTC.

V is TRBV28 and J is TRBJ2-7; possibly TRBD2 for D (6 bases). The CDR3 consists of 14 residues. The V and J ends lost 6 bases and 3 bases respectively, with 15 bases between them. CDR1 and CDR2 from the germline V gene are MDHEN and SYDVKM. CDR3 nucleotides: TGTGCCAGCAGAGCTTCGGGGGATTTCTACGAGCAGTACTTC. Its translation: CASRASGDFYEQYF. Drawing the rest from reference TRBV28 and TRBJ2-7, the complete variable domain is DVKVTQSSRYLVKRTGEKVFLECVQDMDHENMFWYRQDPGLGLRLIYFSYDVKMKEKGDIPEGYSVSREKKERFSLILESASTNQTSMYLCASRASGDFYEQYFGPGTRLTVT.

Comment on this clone: At one boundary the junction diverges from the germline segment, which might be a read error. The J gene is TRBJ2-2, the V gene TRBV7-7; 7 nucleotides agree with TRBD2. The CDR3 extends over 16 amino acids. Looked up from germline, CDR1 is SSHAT and CDR2 is FNYEAQ (reference sequence). The CDR3 is CASSLARGGNTGELFF. DNA for the CDR3: TGTGCTAGCAGCTTAGCGCGCGGGGGGAACACCGGGGAGCTGTTTTTT.

This clone has more than one count but fewer than ten. This chain connects TRBV3-1 (or the pseudogene TRBV3-2) to TRBJ1-6, with D hard to call. Trimming took off 4 bases at V and 1 base at J, with 8 bases between the two ends. The length of the CDR3 is 15 residues. The germline V gene encodes CDR1 LGHDT and CDR2 YNNKEL (reference sequence). Here the CDR3 DNA reads TGTGCCAGCAGCCTTCGGGTGTCCTATAATTCACCCCTCCACTTT. Amino acids: CASSLRVSYNSPLHF.

The chain has TRBV7-3 and TRBJ1-3, with D uncertain. The ends were cut back, 5 bases at V and 9 bases at J, with 14 bases in the middle. Germline CDR1 is SGHTA and CDR2 is FQGTGA. The CDR3 covers 13 residues. CDR3: CASSRGPRGTIYF. The CDR3 nucleotides read TGTGCCAGCAGCCGTGGTCCGCGGGGCACCATATATTTT.

This clone has a handful of counts. The rearrangement uses TRBV29-1 and TRBJ1-4, with D possibly matching TRBD1 (6 bases). CDR1 SQVTM and CDR2 ANQGSEA come from the germline V gene. The CDR3 length is 16 residues. Trimming took 7 bases from V and 8 from J, leaving 26 bases between them. Here the CDR3 DNA reads TGCAGCGCTGGGTTACGGTTTGGGGGGGCCGACGAAAAACTGTTTTTT. This sequence encodes CSAGLRFGGADEKLFF. Supplemented by reference TRBV29-1 and TRBJ1-4, the full variable domain reads SAVISQKPSRDICQRGTSLTIQCQVDSQVTMMFWYRQQPGQSLTLIATANQGSEATYESGFVIDKFPISRPNLTFSTLTVSNMSPEDSSIYLCSAGLRFGGADEKLFFGSGTQLSVL.

The genes are TRBV6-2 or TRBV6-3 and TRBJ2-1; possible D gene TRBD2, 7 bases. The CDR3 covers 18 residues. Germline V gene data show CDR1 as MNHEY and CDR2 as SVGEGT. V was shortened by 0 bases and J by 1 base, with 16 bases between the two germline ends. The CDR3 sequence: CASSYSAGAGVSYNEQFF. The CDR3 nucleotides read TGTGCCAGCAGTTACTCGGCGGGGGCAGGCGTTTCCTACAATGAGCAGTTCTTC.

To note about this clone: Other nucleotide sequences in the sample specify the same CDR3. V gene TRBV12-3 or TRBV12-4 combines with J gene TRBJ1-2, with D unclear. CDR3 length: 12 amino acids. V was trimmed by 3 bases and J by 5 bases, leaving 7 bases between them. CDR3 coding DNA: TGTGCCAGCAGTTTGCCGGGTTATGGCTACACCTTC. Translated, it gives CASSLPGYGYTF.

This clone appeared once. The rearrangement uses TRBV4-3 and TRBJ1-4; 7 nucleotides match TRBD1. Looked up from germline, CDR1 is LGHNA and CDR2 is YSLEER. The length of the CDR3 is 15 residues. J was trimmed by 5 bases and V by 4 bases; bases with no gene match: 7. Here the CDR3 DNA reads TGCGCCAGCAGCCGAGACCGGGACAGCAATGAAAAACTGTTTTTT. Protein: CASSRDRDSNEKLFF.

The V and J genes are TRBV6-5 and TRBJ1-1; D possibly corresponds to TRBD1 (6 bases). Germline V lookup: CDR1 MNHEY, CDR2 SVGAGI. The CDR3 runs 12 residues. The V end lost 6 bases, the J end lost 11 bases, and 16 bases lay between the germline ends. CDR3: CASSLNRAAAFF. The DNA for the CDR3 is TGTGCCAGCAGCCTCAACAGGGCTGCCGCTTTCTTT.

The rearrangement joins TRBV5-5 to TRBJ1-3; D is uncertain. The CDR3 covers 15 residues. V lost 1 base, J lost 0 bases, and 8 bases lay in between. Germline assignment: CDR1 SGHKS and CDR2 YYEKEE (reference sequence). The DNA for the CDR3 is TGTGCCAGCAGCTTGCCCCGGTACTCTGGAAACACCATATATTTT. This gives the protein CASSLPRYSGNTIYF.

The V gene is TRBV18, the J gene TRBJ1-1; 7 nucleotides match TRBD1. The CDR3 has 13 residues. CDR1 is KGHSH, CDR2 LQKENI, per germline. The V gene end was trimmed by 6 bases and the J gene end by 3 bases; junction bases not matched to a gene: 4. CDR3 in DNA: TGTGCCAGCTCCCAGGGGGATGACACTGAAGCTTTCTTT. It translates to CASSQGDDTEAFF.

The V and J genes are TRBV5-5 and TRBJ2-2, with D tentatively TRBD1 (6 bases). Germline V CDR1 and CDR2: SGHKS, YYEKEE (reference sequence). The CDR3 loop spans 13 amino acids. V lost 5 bases, J lost 4 bases, and 9 bases lay in between. CDR3 nucleotides: TGTGCCAGCAGTACAGGGATCACCGGGGAGCTGTTTTTT. This encodes CASSTGITGELFF.

J is TRBJ2-5 and V is TRBV7-6, with a possible D match to TRBD2 (6 bases). This CDR3 spans 13 amino acids. Trimming took off 5 bases at V and 5 bases at J, with 12 bases between the two ends. From germline, CDR1 is SGHVS and CDR2 FNYEAQ. The CDR3 sequence: CASSGGAPETQYF. The CDR3 region has the DNA TGTGCCAGCAGCGGCGGGGCCCCGGAGACCCAGTACTTC.

J is TRBJ2-7 and V is TRBV6-5; D may be TRBD2 (5 bases). The CDR3 is made up of 15 amino acids. The germline V gene has CDR1 MNHEY and CDR2 SVGAGI. The ends were cut back, 6 bases at V and 6 bases at J, with 21 bases in the middle. The CDR3 protein is CASSPARARFSEQYF. As DNA, the CDR3 is TGTGCCAGCAGCCCGGCGAGGGCTAGGTTTTCCGAGCAGTACTTC.